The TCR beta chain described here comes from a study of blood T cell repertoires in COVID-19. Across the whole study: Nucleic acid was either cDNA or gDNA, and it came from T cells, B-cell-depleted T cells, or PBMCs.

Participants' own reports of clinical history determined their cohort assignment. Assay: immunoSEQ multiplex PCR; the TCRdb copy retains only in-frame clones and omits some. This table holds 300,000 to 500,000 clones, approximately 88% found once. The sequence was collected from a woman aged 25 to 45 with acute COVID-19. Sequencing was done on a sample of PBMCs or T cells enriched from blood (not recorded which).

CDR3 in DNA: TGTGCCAGCAGCCCCCTAGGCGGACAGGGGGAAATTGAAGCTTTCTTT. Its protein is CASSPLGGQGEIEAFF. The chain links TRBV9 to TRBJ1-1, with TRBD1 matching 10 bases. V was pared by 4 bases and J by 7 bases, with 13 bases of the junction left unmatched. Germline V gives CDR1 SGDLS, CDR2 YYNGEE. CDR3 size: 16 residues.